This TCR beta chain was sequenced in a study of OX40 agonist ivuxolimab in advanced cancers. Sequencing used immunoSEQ multiplex PCR; TCRdb keeps in-frame clones, though not all of them. The profile shows fewer than 100,000 clones, roughly 80% of them singletons. The germline CDR1 and CDR2 sequences are MGHRA and YSYEKL. The CDR3 spans 17 residues. V shed 0 bases, J shed 5 bases, and the junction held 12 bases outside the gene matches. The sequencing here drew on CD4+ or CD8+ T cells sorted from blood, taken in a trial of the OX40 agonist ivuxolimab. This rearrangement joins TRBV4-1 to TRBJ2-5; 7 bases line up with TRBD2. This receptor was taken from an adult with an advanced solid tumor such as melanoma, head and neck, liver or kidney cancer. In DNA form, the CDR3 reads TGCGCCAGCAGCCAAGATGATGAGGCGGCGGGGGTGGAGACCCAGTACTTC. Its translation: CASSQDDEAAGVETQYF.